This T cell receptor (beta chain) derives from a study of cytomegalovirus exposure and HLA in healthy donors. The PCR had 60 Vbeta and 13 Jbeta primers. Clones were sequenced by immunoSEQ multiplex PCR, and TCRdb holds only the in-frame ones, with some missing. This table has tens of thousands of clones, approximately 70% appearing once. Note on this clone: Its antigen remains unidentified.

Trimming removed 5 bases from V and 4 bases from J; junction bases left unmatched: 11. The CDR3 runs to 15 residues. From germline, CDR1 is SGHTA and CDR2 FQGNSA. These donors counted as nominally healthy when sampled, but unrecorded immune exposures were likely. Study-level points and caveats: The authors judged a highly shared variant cluster likely a sequencing artifact. HLA alleles were associated with roughly 17,000 TCR beta sequences in a later analysis at 0.05 false discovery rate.

V and J are TRBV7-2 and TRBJ2-7, with 7 bases matching TRBD1. Sequencing was carried out using PBMCs. The sequence derives from a male donor in good health and CMV-seropositive. CDR3 in amino acids: CASSPHRGDTYEQYF. CDR3 sequence (DNA): TGTGCCAGCAGCCCTCACAGGGGCGACACTTACGAGCAGTACTTC. Looking up the rest from reference TRBV7-2 and TRBJ2-7 gives the full variable domain: GAGVSQSPSNKVTEKGKDVELRCDPISGHTALYWYRQSLGQGLEFLIYFQGNSAPDKSGLPSDRFSAERTGGSVSTLTIQRTQQEDSAVYLCASSPHRGDTYEQYFGPGTRLTVT.